Included here is one T cell receptor beta chain sequence, with context. Clones were read by immunoSEQ multiplex PCR, and TCRdb kept only the in-frame ones, dropping some. The sample shows around 69,000 clones, approximately 80% of them seen only once. The data were taken from a study of OX40 agonist ivuxolimab in advanced cancers. CDR3 length: 14 amino acids. V lost 5 bases and J lost 0, with 10 bases in between. The germline gives CDR1 LNHDA, CDR2 SQIVND (reference sequence). This clonotype originated in an adult with an advanced solid tumor such as melanoma, head and neck, liver or kidney cancer. The chain couples TRBV19 to TRBJ2-5; perhaps TRBD2 as D (6 bases). The sequencing here drew on CD4+ or CD8+ T cells sorted from blood, taken in a trial of the OX40 agonist ivuxolimab. CDR3 DNA: TGTGCCAGTAGTGTCGGAGGGGACCAAGAGACCCAGTACTTC. It codes for CASSVGGDQETQYF.